This passage covers 27 T cell receptor beta chains from one sample sequenced in a study of PD-1 blockade in classical Hodgkin lymphoma. Only in-frame clones appear in the TCRdb table, and some are missing; sequencing was by immunoSEQ multiplex PCR. This sample yields tens of thousands of clones, of which roughly 89% are seen a single time; around a tenth belongs to the top ten. Brentuximab vedotin exposure varied among the patients, all of whom had relapsed after autologous stem cell transplantation. Specimen: peripheral blood mononuclear cells (PBMCs), collected before the second cycle of nivolumab. These receptors all stem from a human donor with classical Hodgkin lymphoma.

The chain has TRBV15 and TRBJ2-7; the match to TRBD1 covers 9 bases. CDR1 and CDR2 from the germline V gene are LNHNV and YYDKDF (reference sequence). The ends lost 5 bases at V and 6 bases at J; junction bases unmatched: 5. This CDR3 has 13 amino acids. The CDR3 protein is CATSRDRAAEQYF. The DNA for the CDR3 is TGTGCCACCAGCCGGGACAGGGCAGCCGAGCAGTACTTC. Using reference TRBV15 and TRBJ2-7 for the parts outside the CDR3, the full variable domain is DAMVIQNPRYQVTQFGKPVTLSCSQTLNHNVMYWYQQKSSQAPKLLFHYYDKDFNNEADTPDNFQSRRPNTSFCFLDIRSPGLGDTAMYLCATSRDRAAEQYFGPGTRLTVT.

This clone was recorded once. The chain has TRBV4-2 and TRBJ2-7; 15 nucleotides align to TRBD2. The CDR3 loop spans 16 amino acids. J gave up 7 bases and V 3 bases, and 7 bases lay outside the gene matches. CDR1 and CDR2 from the germline V gene are LGHNA and YNFKEQ. CDR3 protein: CASSQGLAGGPVEQYF. CDR3 nucleotides: TGTGCCAGCAGCCAGGGACTAGCGGGAGGTCCGGTGGAGCAGTACTTC.

The chain employs TRBV5-4 and TRBJ1-2; no clear D gene. This CDR3 spans 15 amino acids. From germline, CDR1 is SGHNT and CDR2 YYREEE (reference sequence). Between the trimmed V and J ends, which lost 0 bases and 7 bases, there was a span of 16 bases. In DNA form, the CDR3 reads TGTGCCAGCAGCTTGGTCTCAGCCTCCCTTGGTGGCTACACCTTC. It codes for CASSLVSASLGGYTF.

The rearrangement joins TRBV6-1 to TRBJ1-5; TRBD1 is a possible D gene (6 bases). Germline V gene sequence: CDR1 MNHNS, CDR2 SASEGT. This CDR3 contains 14 residues. With 6 bases removed from V and 0 bases from J, the gap between germline ends came to 9 bases. The CDR3: CASREGDSNQPQHF. The DNA for the CDR3 is TGTGCCAGCAGAGAGGGGGATAGCAATCAGCCCCAGCATTTT.

V is TRBV7-9 and J is TRBJ2-5; 9 nucleotides align to TRBD2. There are 17 residues in the CDR3. Trimming cost V 5 bases and J 2 bases; bases outside gene matches: 12. Per the germline V gene, CDR1 is SEHNR and CDR2 is FQNEAQ (reference sequence). This CDR3 is CASSRPFLAGRQETQYF. DNA for the CDR3: TGTGCCAGCAGCCGCCCATTTCTAGCGGGGAGACAAGAGACCCAGTACTTC.

The V gene is TRBV5-1, the J gene TRBJ2-1, with 12 nucleotides matching TRBD2. Germline CDR1 reads SGHRS; CDR2 reads YFSETQ. The CDR3 has 15 amino acids. Unmatched junction bases numbered 2, after V lost 5 bases and J lost 2 bases. The CDR3 DNA reads as TGCGCCAGCAGACGGACTAGCGGGGCCTACAATGAGCAGTTCTTC. Amino acids: CASRRTSGAYNEQFF.

With regard to this clone: A read error may produce the germline difference seen at one junction end. The V call is TRBV18, the J call TRBJ1-1; 9 bases are shared with TRBD1. The CDR3 has 16 residues. Per germline, CDR1 KGHSH and CDR2 LQKENI. The CDR3 region is CASSPPTGGMNTEAFF. The CDR3, as DNA: TGTGCCAGCTCCCCACCGACAGGGGGTATGAACACTGAAGCTTTCTTT.

The J gene is TRBJ2-7, the V gene TRBV6-4; D is possibly TRBD2 (5 bases). The CDR3 extends over 16 amino acids. Trimming took off 0 bases at V and 2 bases at J, with 14 bases between the two ends. Per the germline V gene, CDR1 is MRHNA and CDR2 is SNTAGT. The CDR3 is CASSDSEPLEAYEQYF. The CDR3 DNA sequence: TGTGCCAGCAGTGACTCGGAGCCACTAGAAGCCTACGAGCAGTACTTC.

The chain employs TRBV6-6 and TRBJ2-7, with TRBD1 matching 9 bases. The CDR3 contains 14 residues. Germline CDR1 MNHNY, CDR2 SVGAGI (reference sequence). V was pared by 4 bases and J by 3 bases, with 4 bases of the junction left unmatched. DNA for the CDR3: TGTGCCAGCAGTTCGGACAGGGGCGGCTACGAGCAGTACTTC. This encodes CASSSDRGGYEQYF.

The V gene is TRBV5-1, the J gene TRBJ1-1; D gene unclear. The CDR3 is 14 amino acids. V lost 2 bases, J lost 2 bases, and 10 bases lay in between. Looked up from germline, CDR1 is SGHRS and CDR2 is YFSETQ. CDR3 loop: CASSFKEGNTEAFF. In DNA, the CDR3 is TGCGCCAGCAGCTTTAAGGAAGGTAACACTGAAGCTTTCTTT.

The chain couples TRBV7-2 to TRBJ1-6, with TRBD1 identical over 11 bases. The trim removed 5 bases at V and 10 bases at J, leaving 1 base unmatched. The CDR3 is made up of 13 amino acids. Germline V gene sequence: CDR1 SGHTA, CDR2 FQGNSA. The CDR3 nucleotides are TGTGCCAGCAGCGGACAGGGGGCCTCACCCCTCCACTTT. Translating it yields CASSGQGASPLHF.

The chain combines TRBV7-9 with TRBJ1-2; TRBD1 might be the D (5 bases). Germline CDR1 is SEHNR and CDR2 is FQNEAQ (reference sequence). V lost 5 bases to trimming and J lost 1 base, with 11 bases between them. The CDR3 is made up of 14 amino acids. CDR3 region: CASSSAGLNYGYTF. Here the CDR3 DNA reads TGTGCCAGCAGCAGTGCGGGACTTAACTATGGCTACACCTTC. Variable domain in full (rest from reference TRBV7-9 and TRBJ1-2): DTGVSQNPRHKITKRGQNVTFRCDPISEHNRLYWYRQTLGQGPEFLTYFQNEAQLEKSRLLSDRFSAERPKGSFSTLEIQRTEQGDSAMYLCASSSAGLNYGYTFGSGTRLTVV.

The CDR3 region is CATATGGNLFNYGYTF. CDR3 sequence (DNA): TGTGCCACAGCAACGGGAGGGAACTTGTTCAACTATGGCTACACCTTC. V is TRBV28 and J is TRBJ1-2; D is ambiguous. The CDR3 extends over 16 amino acids. Germline V CDR1 and CDR2: MDHEN, SYDVKM. V gave up 10 bases and J gave up 2 bases, with 23 bases separating them.

The rearrangement joins TRBV28 to TRBJ1-6, with a tentative D call TRBD1 (6 bases). The CDR3 loop spans 15 amino acids. Trimming took 1 base from V and 5 from J, leaving 9 bases between them. CDR1 MDHEN and CDR2 SYDVKM come from the germline V gene. CDR3 loop: CASSLYGGDNSPLHF. In DNA, the CDR3 is TGTGCCAGCAGTTTATACGGGGGCGATAATTCACCCCTCCACTTT. The full variable domain, in which reference TRBV28 and TRBJ1-6 provide the parts outside the CDR3, is DVKVTQSSRYLVKRTGEKVFLECVQDMDHENMFWYRQDPGLGLRLIYFSYDVKMKEKGDIPEGYSVSREKKERFSLILESASTNQTSMYLCASSLYGGDNSPLHFGNGTRLTVT.

The chain employs TRBV11-2 and TRBJ2-3; 11 positions match TRBD2. The ends lost 4 bases at V and 3 bases at J; junction bases unmatched: 6. Germline CDR1 and CDR2: SGHAT and FQNNGV. CDR3 length equals 16 residues. CDR3 in DNA: TGTGCCAGCAGCTCTATAGCGGGAGGGGGGACAGATACGCAGTATTTT. It encodes CASSSIAGGGTDTQYF.

V is TRBV9 and J is TRBJ2-4; no firm D call. Trimming cost V 0 bases and J 8 bases, with 12 bases left between them. The V gene's germline CDR1 is SGDLS and CDR2 YYNGEE. This CDR3 region has 14 residues. The CDR3 DNA is TGTGCCAGCAGCGTAGGGAAGTTTATGGACATTCAGTACTTC. Translation: CASSVGKFMDIQYF.

The chain joins TRBV5-1 to TRBJ2-1; D gene uncertain. This CDR3 has 14 amino acids. The germline V gene has CDR1 SGHRS and CDR2 YFSETQ. V lost 4 bases, J lost 10 bases, and 18 bases lay in between. CDR3 DNA: TGCGCCAGCAGCCCCGGGCCGCACCTGGGGGAGCAGTTCTTC. Translated, it gives CASSPGPHLGEQFF.

This chain links TRBV5-1 with TRBJ2-3, with D possibly TRBD1 on 5 matching bases. The V end was cut by 0 bases, the J end by 2 bases, with 10 bases between. Germline values: CDR1 SGHRS, CDR2 YFSETQ. CDR3 length: 15 amino acids. CDR3 loop: CASSLGQGPTDTQYF. CDR3 DNA: TGCGCCAGCAGCTTGGGGCAGGGTCCCACAGATACGCAGTATTTT.

The rearrangement uses TRBV7-9 and TRBJ1-5, with 8 bases identical to TRBD1. Germline trimming cut 5 bases from V and 7 bases from J; bases unmatched to any gene: 7. Germline CDR1 reads SEHNR; CDR2 reads FQNEAQ (reference sequence). This CDR3 comprises 14 residues. DNA for the CDR3: TGTGCCAGCAGCACAGACAGGGGATACCAGCCCCAGCATTTT. It specifies CASSTDRGYQPQHF.

This clone was seen only once. This chain joins TRBV28 and TRBJ1-4; D gene unclear. The germline CDR1 and CDR2 sequences are MDHEN and SYDVKM. V was shortened by 10 bases and J by 0 bases, with 12 bases between the two germline ends. The CDR3 has 14 amino acids. As DNA, the CDR3 is TGTGCCACCTCCGGGAGGACAACTAATGAAAAACTGTTTTTT. Translation: CATSGRTTNEKLFF.

The V and J genes are TRBV5-1 and TRBJ1-1, with 8 bases identical to TRBD1. Germline V gene lookup returns CDR1 SGHRS and CDR2 YFSETQ. Germline trimming cut 0 bases from V and 1 base from J; bases unmatched to any gene: 8. CDR3 length equals 17 residues. This chain's CDR3 is CASSLVPTGVANTEAFF. CDR3 coding DNA: TGCGCCAGCAGCTTGGTCCCGACAGGGGTCGCGAACACTGAAGCTTTCTTT.

V is TRBV18 and J is TRBJ2-1; no clear D. Germline CDR1 is KGHSH and CDR2 is LQKENI. This CDR3 region has 12 residues. V was shortened by 8 bases and J by 6 bases, with 11 bases between the two germline ends. The DNA for the CDR3 is TGTGCCAGCGAGCTAGTGGGCAATGAGCAGTTCTTC. Encoded protein: CASELVGNEQFF.

This rearrangement joins TRBV5-1 to TRBJ2-7; 7 nucleotides agree with TRBD1. The junction had 6 bases not matched to a gene; V was cut back by 0 bases and J by 0 bases. CDR3 length equals 16 residues. Germline lookup yields CDR1 SGHRS and CDR2 YFSETQ. CDR3 sequence (DNA): TGCGCCAGCAGCTTGGGGACAGGTTGGAGCTCCTACGAGCAGTACTTC. The encoded protein is CASSLGTGWSSYEQYF.

The chain joins TRBV5-1 to TRBJ2-7, with 9 bases aligning to TRBD1. The ends lost 3 bases at V and 7 bases at J; junction bases unmatched: 11. Germline loops: CDR1 SGHRS, CDR2 YFSETQ. This CDR3 is 15 amino acids long. The CDR3 spells CASSSWTGVEGEQYF. In DNA form, the CDR3 reads TGCGCCAGCAGCTCCTGGACAGGGGTAGAGGGTGAGCAGTACTTC.

The chain recombines TRBV5-4 with TRBJ1-2, with TRBD1 as a possible D gene (5 bases). V dropped 2 bases and J dropped 0 bases, with 17 bases sitting between them. This CDR3 has 17 amino acids. The germline V gene encodes CDR1 SGHNT and CDR2 YYREEE (reference sequence). The CDR3 region is CASSFSLTESTNYGYTF. Here the CDR3 DNA reads TGTGCCAGCAGCTTCAGTTTGACAGAATCTACTAACTATGGCTACACCTTC.

The J gene is TRBJ1-1, the V gene TRBV2; TRBD1 matches at 9 bases. J was trimmed by 5 bases and V by 6 bases; bases with no gene match: 7. The CDR3 spans 14 residues. The V gene's germline CDR1 is SNHLY and CDR2 FYNNEI. CDR3 region: CASSNRGQWTEAFF. CDR3 in DNA: TGTGCCAGCAGCAACAGGGGGCAATGGACTGAAGCTTTCTTT.

The chain combines TRBV5-1 with TRBJ2-5, with TRBD1 as a possible D gene (6 bases). V lost 3 bases, J lost 1 base, and 13 bases lay in between. The CDR3 covers 15 residues. Germline V lookup: CDR1 SGHRS, CDR2 YFSETQ. This chain's CDR3 is CASSSETGSQETQYF. CDR3 coding DNA: TGCGCCAGCAGCTCAGAGACAGGATCCCAAGAGACCCAGTACTTC.